These 21 T cell receptor beta chains were all obtained from the same sample, sequenced in a study of CD8 T cells in Susac syndrome. The authors reverse transcribed about 0.5 to 1 ug RNA with random hexamers. TCRdb used MiXCR to reprocess the immunoSEQ multiplex PCR reads, holding one entry per CDR3 protein. The data contain some 300,000 distinct CDR3 sequences, about 82% of them singletons. The material sequenced was CD8+ T cells from PBMCs. Source of these receptors: a human donor with multiple sclerosis.

This chain joins TRBV20-1 and TRBJ1-1; the D gene is possibly TRBD1 (6 bases). The CDR3 loop spans 14 amino acids. Germline V CDR1 and CDR2: DFQATT, SNEGSKA (reference sequence). The V and J ends lost 6 bases and 3 bases respectively, with 17 bases between them. CDR3 DNA sequence: TGCAGTGCCGCCAGCTGGACAGATCACACTGAAGCTTTCTTT. Residues: CSAASWTDHTEAFF.

This CDR3 is CSARKRISGGYEQYF. CDR3 DNA sequence: TGCAGTGCTCGGAAAAGGATTAGCGGGGGCTACGAGCAGTACTTC. J is TRBJ2-7 and V is TRBV20-1, with 9 nucleotides matching TRBD2. CDR3 length equals 15 residues. The V gene end was trimmed by 5 bases and the J gene end by 3 bases; junction bases not matched to a gene: 11. Germline values: CDR1 DFQATT, CDR2 SNEGSKA (reference sequence).

The J gene is TRBJ1-1, the V gene TRBV7-2, with TRBD1 as a possible D gene (5 bases). Looked up from germline, CDR1 is SGHTA and CDR2 is FQGNSA. The V end was cut by 6 bases, the J end by 5 bases, with 16 bases between. The CDR3 loop spans 14 amino acids. The CDR3 region has the DNA TGTGCCAGCAGTCCTGCCCTCAGGGTAACTGAAGCTTTCTTT. Its protein product is CASSPALRVTEAFF.

The chain links TRBV19 to TRBJ2-1; D is unresolved. Germline V gene lookup returns CDR1 LNHDA and CDR2 SQIVND (reference sequence). The CDR3 runs to 12 residues. Deletions cut 5 bases from V and 12 bases from J, with 14 bases between. The CDR3 sequence is CASSPSGWGQFF. The DNA for the CDR3 is TGTGCCAGTAGTCCTTCGGGCTGGGGGCAGTTCTTC.

The rearrangement uses TRBV28 and TRBJ2-1; tentatively, D is TRBD2 (5 bases). The length of the CDR3 is 14 residues. V lost 3 bases and J 9 bases, leaving 15 bases between the germline ends. The germline gives CDR1 MDHEN, CDR2 SYDVKM. The CDR3 region is CASSFTLSAGEQFF. The DNA for the CDR3 is TGTGCCAGCAGTTTTACTCTCTCGGCGGGTGAGCAGTTCTTC.

The CDR3 nucleotides are TGTGCCTGGAGTGTACTAGCGGCCTCCTACGAGCAGTACTTC. It yields the protein CAWSVLAASYEQYF. The chain links TRBV30 to TRBJ2-7, with 8 bases that match TRBD2. There are 14 residues in the CDR3. V shed 0 bases and J 0 bases; nucleotides not matched to a gene: 1. CDR1 and CDR2 (germline): GTSNPN, SVGIG (reference sequence).

This clonotype was recorded once. This chain uses TRBV15 with TRBJ1-2, with a weak D call TRBD1 (5 bases). In germline, CDR1 is LNHNV, CDR2 YYDKDF (reference sequence). Trimming shortened V by 0 bases and J by 8 bases, and 19 bases separated the two germline ends. This CDR3 is built from 16 residues. The CDR3 here is CATSRDSGDLGGGYTF. CDR3 nucleotide sequence: TGTGCCACCAGCAGAGATAGTGGGGACCTGGGAGGCGGCTACACCTTC. The full variable domain, rest sourced from reference TRBV15 and TRBJ1-2, is DAMVIQNPRYQVTQFGKPVTLSCSQTLNHNVMYWYQQKSSQAPKLLFHYYDKDFNNEADTPDNFQSRRPNTSFCFLDIRSPGLGDTAMYLCATSRDSGDLGGGYTFGSGTRLTVV.

The V and J genes are TRBV11-2 and TRBJ2-4; TRBD2 agrees at 12 bases. The CDR3 has 20 amino acids. Germline lookup yields CDR1 SGHAT and CDR2 FQNNGV. J lost 8 bases, V lost 1 base, and 18 bases had no gene match. DNA for the CDR3: TGTGCCAGCAGCTTAGGCCTAGCCTTTGGACTAGCGGGAATTGAGGACATTCAGTACTTC. Its translation is CASSLGLAFGLAGIEDIQYF.

This chain uses TRBV6-2 or TRBV6-3 with TRBJ1-4, with a possible D match to TRBD1 (6 bases). The CDR3 has 12 amino acids. The ends were cut back, 8 bases at V and 8 bases at J, with 12 bases in the middle. Germline CDR1 reads MNHEY; CDR2 reads SVGEGT. As DNA, the CDR3 is TGTGCCAGCGGTGACAGGAGGGAAAAACTGTTTTTT. Its translation: CASGDRREKLFF.

The chain joins TRBV19 to TRBJ1-2, with 7 positions matching TRBD1. The V segment lost 4 bases and the J segment 3 bases; nucleotides outside the gene matches: 8. The CDR3 has 15 residues. Germline lookup yields CDR1 LNHDA and CDR2 SQIVND (reference sequence). CDR3 in DNA: TGTGCCAGTAGTAACCCGACAGGGCTGGACTATGGCTACACCTTC. Amino acid sequence: CASSNPTGLDYGYTF.

This clonotype was counted between two and nine times. This chain links TRBV5-1 with TRBJ2-1; D is ambiguous. Trimming stripped 5 bases from V and 13 bases from J, with 10 bases between. Germline loops: CDR1 SGHRS, CDR2 YFSETQ. The CDR3 contains 10 residues. CDR3 amino acids: CASSGAEQFF. The DNA of the CDR3 is TGCGCCAGCAGTGGTGCGGAACAGTTCTTC. The full variable domain, in which reference TRBV5-1 and TRBJ2-1 provide the parts outside the CDR3, is KAGVTQTPRYLIKTRGQQVTLSCSPISGHRSVSWYQQTPGQGLQFLFEYFSETQRNKGNFPGRFSGRQFSNSRSEMNVSTLELGDSALYLCASSGAEQFFGPGTRLTVL.

The chain joins TRBV3-1 to TRBJ2-3; D uncertain. The CDR3 loop spans 16 amino acids. Per the germline V gene, CDR1 is LGHDT and CDR2 is YNNKEL (reference sequence). Trimming took 1 base from V and 4 from J, leaving 15 bases between them. CDR3 in amino acids: CASSQGLGSSADTQYF. In nucleotides, the CDR3 is TGTGCCAGCAGCCAAGGATTGGGCTCCTCGGCAGATACGCAGTATTTT.

The CDR3 reads CASRGTGETQYF. The CDR3 nucleotides read TGTGCCAGCAGGGGGACAGGCGAGACCCAGTACTTC. The chain joins TRBV28 to TRBJ2-5; 8 bases are a match to TRBD1. V lost 6 bases to trimming and J lost 5 bases; unmatched junction nucleotides: 2. The length of the CDR3 is 12 residues. CDR1 MDHEN and CDR2 SYDVKM come from the germline V gene.

The CDR3 loop is CASSPSGYYNEQFF. The CDR3 DNA is TGTGCCAGCAGCCCTAGCGGGTACTACAATGAGCAGTTCTTC. The chain is built from TRBV3-1 and TRBJ2-1; TRBD2 matches at 8 bases. In germline, CDR1 is LGHDT, CDR2 YNNKEL (reference sequence). This CDR3 contains 14 residues. The V gene end was trimmed by 4 bases and the J gene end by 3 bases; junction bases not matched to a gene: 2.

The chain links TRBV5-1 to TRBJ2-1; D ambiguous. CDR3 size: 14 residues. Deletions cut 0 bases from V and 9 bases from J, with 13 bases between. CDR1 and CDR2 from the germline V gene are SGHRS and YFSETQ. This chain's CDR3 is CASSLDLGMIEQFF. CDR3 nucleotide sequence: TGCGCCAGCAGCTTGGATCTAGGAATGATTGAGCAGTTCTTC.

The rearrangement joins TRBV4-2 to TRBJ2-5; D gene ambiguous. This CDR3 is built from 15 residues. Germline V gene sequence: CDR1 LGHNA, CDR2 YNFKEQ. The V end was cut by 0 bases, the J end by 3 bases, with 11 bases between. CDR3 nucleotides: TGTGCCAGCAGCCAAGATGGGGATGGAGAAGAGACCCAGTACTTC. Encoded protein: CASSQDGDGEETQYF.

The V and J genes are TRBV5-6 and TRBJ2-3; 9 positions agree with TRBD2. The V and J ends lost 0 bases and 6 bases, in that order; junction bases with no gene match: 8. The CDR3 runs to 16 residues. CDR1 SGHDT and CDR2 YYEEEE come from the germline V gene. In nucleotides, the CDR3 is TGTGCCAGCAGCTTGGGGACGGGACTAGCTAGCGATACGCAGTATTTT. Its protein product is CASSLGTGLASDTQYF.

V is TRBV6-2 or TRBV6-3 and J is TRBJ2-1, with D tentatively TRBD2 (5 bases). With 2 bases removed from V and 8 bases from J, the gap between germline ends came to 13 bases. CDR1 and CDR2 (germline): MNHEY, SVGEGT. This CDR3 has 14 amino acids. Here the CDR3 reads CASSYSREWDEQFF. The CDR3 bases are TGTGCCAGCAGTTACAGCCGGGAATGGGATGAGCAGTTCTTC.

The chain couples TRBV9 to TRBJ2-2; D is undetermined. V lost 0 bases and J 0 bases, leaving 6 bases between the germline ends. CDR1 is SGDLS and CDR2 is YYNGEE in the germline V gene. There are 15 residues in the CDR3. The CDR3 nucleotides are TGTGCCAGCAGCGTAGCGGCTGCGAACACCGGGGAGCTGTTTTTT. Translating it yields CASSVAAANTGELFF.

The chain carries TRBV2 and TRBJ2-1; tentative D call: TRBD2 (6 bases). The CDR3 is 16 amino acids. Germline CDR1 SNHLY, CDR2 FYNNEI. Between the trimmed V and J ends, which lost 7 bases and 0 bases, there was a span of 16 bases. CDR3 in amino acids: CASTPSAGSSYNEQFF. The CDR3 DNA follows: TGTGCCAGCACCCCCTCCGCCGGGAGCTCCTACAATGAGCAGTTCTTC.

The rearrangement links TRBV13 to TRBJ1-1; no definite D call. The V and J ends lost 4 bases and 0 bases respectively, with 15 bases between them. This CDR3 region has 16 residues. CDR1 is PRHDT and CDR2 is FYEKMQ in the germline V gene (reference sequence). CDR3: CASSSNTVTMNTEAFF. CDR3 DNA sequence: TGTGCCAGCAGCTCCAACACGGTTACCATGAACACTGAAGCTTTCTTT.